The 27 T cell receptor beta chains below all came from one sample that was sequenced in a study of CD8 T cells in ankylosing spondylitis. MiXCR, run by TCRdb on the 5' RACE reads, gives a single entry per CDR3 protein. This sample has about 400,000 distinct CDR3 sequences, with 20% to 25% found just once. The specimen sequenced was blood, either unsorted or a sorted T cell fraction (not recorded which). Receptors were obtained from a male donor with ankylosing spondylitis or in good health (not recorded which).

V gene TRBV5-1 combines with J gene TRBJ2-7; the match to TRBD2 covers 10 bases. The germline V gene has CDR1 SGHRS and CDR2 YFSETQ. After removal of 4 bases from V and 4 bases from J, the junction contained 8 bases not matched to a gene. The CDR3 runs to 15 residues. The CDR3 sequence is CASSPWTSGQYEQYF. Here the CDR3 DNA reads TGCGCCAGCAGCCCCTGGACTAGCGGACAGTACGAGCAGTACTTC.

The chain recombines TRBV15 with TRBJ2-5; either TRBD1 or TRBD2 may fit D (6 bases each). V was pared by 3 bases and J by 1 base, with 15 bases between. CDR1 is LNHNV and CDR2 is YYDKDF in the germline V gene (reference sequence). This CDR3 is built from 16 residues. The DNA of the CDR3 is TGTGCCACCAGCAGTCTGCGGGACACCCGCCAAGAGACCCAGTACTTC. Residues: CATSSLRDTRQETQYF.

In its sample, this clonotype was seen a few times. The J gene is TRBJ2-7, the V gene TRBV12-3 or TRBV12-4; 12 positions match TRBD2. This CDR3 comprises 16 residues. V lost 5 bases to trimming and J lost 3 bases; unmatched junction nucleotides: 8. In nucleotides, the CDR3 is TGTGCCAGCAGTCAGACGGGACTAGCGGGTAACTACGAGCAGTACTTC. Its translation: CASSQTGLAGNYEQYF.

This chain connects TRBV30 to TRBJ1-5, with TRBD1 matching 12 bases. Germline-derived CDR1 and CDR2 are GTSNPN and SVGIG (reference sequence). The CDR3 is 18 residues long. J was trimmed by 5 bases and V by 0 bases; bases with no gene match: 11. The CDR3, as DNA: TGTGCCTGGAGTGTAGGGTTTGTGGGACAGGGGGCCCATCAGCCCCAGCATTTT. Its translation is CAWSVGFVGQGAHQPQHF.

The genes are TRBV7-9 and TRBJ2-5; D possibly corresponds to TRBD1 (5 bases). This CDR3 region has 14 residues. V was pared by 4 bases and J by 1 base, with 10 bases between. CDR1 is SEHNR, CDR2 FQNEAQ, per germline (reference sequence). CDR3 region: CASSSRGFQETQYF. Here the CDR3 DNA reads TGTGCCAGCAGCTCAAGGGGTTTCCAAGAGACCCAGTACTTC.

J is TRBJ2-1 and V is TRBV27; D unresolved. Per the germline V gene, CDR1 is MNHEY and CDR2 is SMNVEV (reference sequence). CDR3 length: 13 amino acids. The ends were cut back, 4 bases at V and 2 bases at J, with 6 bases in the middle. The CDR3 reads CASSSITYNEQFF. CDR3 DNA sequence: TGTGCCAGCAGTTCAATAACCTACAATGAGCAGTTCTTC.

This chain joins TRBV4-2 and TRBJ1-6, with D tentatively TRBD1 (5 bases). In germline, CDR1 is LGHNA, CDR2 YNFKEQ. V shed 1 base and J shed 7 bases, with 11 bases lying between them. The CDR3 loop spans 15 amino acids. CDR3 amino acids: CASSQVWQGNSPLHF. The CDR3 coding sequence is TGTGCCAGCAGCCAAGTTTGGCAGGGCAATTCACCCCTCCACTTT.

This chain connects TRBV20-1 to TRBJ2-7; a weak D match, TRBD2 (5 bases). V lost 0 bases, J lost 2 bases, and 14 bases lay in between. Germline assignment: CDR1 DFQATT and CDR2 SNEGSKA (reference sequence). CDR3 length: 15 residues. CDR3 in DNA: TGCAGTGCTAGAGATCGGGAAGGGCCGACCTACGAGCAGTACTTC. Its translation: CSARDREGPTYEQYF.

The chain's CDR3 is CAIGGLAGLVEQFF. The DNA of the CDR3 is TGTGCCATCGGAGGGCTAGCGGGGTTGGTTGAGCAGTTCTTC. The V call is TRBV12-3 or TRBV12-4, the J call TRBJ2-1; TRBD2 matches at 9 bases. The CDR3 consists of 14 residues. V was clipped by 10 bases and J by 9 bases; unmatched bases: 13.

This clonotype was observed a few times. This chain's CDR3 is CASSFPRTDANTGELFF. The CDR3 DNA reads TGTGCCAGCAGCTTTCCCCGGACCGACGCGAACACCGGGGAGCTGTTTTTT. The chain carries TRBV11-2 and TRBJ2-2; no clear D gene. Trimming pared 3 bases from V and 0 bases from J, leaving 14 bases between. This CDR3 has 17 residues. Looked up from germline, CDR1 is SGHAT and CDR2 is FQNNGV.

This chain connects TRBV5-6 to TRBJ2-7, with D unclear. This CDR3 contains 14 residues. Trimming took 0 bases from V and 2 from J, leaving 9 bases between them. Germline V gene lookup returns CDR1 SGHDT and CDR2 YYEEEE. The CDR3 DNA sequence: TGTGCCAGCAGCTTGGTCGCCCTCCCCTACGAGCAGTACTTC. Translation: CASSLVALPYEQYF. Supplemented by reference TRBV5-6 and TRBJ2-7, the full variable domain reads DAGVTQSPTHLIKTRGQQVTLRCSPKSGHDTVSWYQQALGQGPQFIFQYYEEEERQRGNFPDRFSGHQFPNYSSELNVNALLLGDSALYLCASSLVALPYEQYFGPGTRLTVT.

The V gene is TRBV10-2, the J gene TRBJ2-7; D not resolved. The CDR3 loop spans 15 amino acids. V lost 4 bases to trimming and J lost 2 bases, with 15 bases between them. Germline CDR1 reads WSHSY; CDR2 reads SAAADI. CDR3: CASSGTLKGPYEQYF. The CDR3 DNA sequence: TGCGCCAGCAGTGGAACCCTCAAAGGGCCCTACGAGCAGTACTTC.

This clonotype was seen a handful of times. The CDR3 sequence is CASFGASGGPPYEQYF. DNA of the CDR3: TGTGCCAGCTTTGGGGCTAGCGGGGGGCCACCTTACGAGCAGTACTTC. This chain links TRBV11-2 with TRBJ2-7; 11 nucleotides match TRBD2. CDR3 length: 16 residues. The germline gives CDR1 SGHAT, CDR2 FQNNGV. V lost 8 bases, J lost 4 bases, and 13 bases stayed unmatched.

In its sample, this clonotype was seen a few times. The genes are TRBV20-1 and TRBJ2-5, with D possibly being TRBD1 or TRBD2 (5 bases each). This CDR3 is 15 amino acids long. Trimming took off 2 bases at V and 4 bases at J, with 17 bases between the two ends. Germline CDR1 is DFQATT and CDR2 is SNEGSKA (reference sequence). CDR3 sequence reads: CSARTGTQAVETQYF. CDR3 nucleotides: TGCAGTGCTAGAACCGGGACCCAGGCAGTAGAGACCCAGTACTTC.

The chain uses TRBV6-1 and TRBJ1-2; possibly TRBD1 for D (6 bases). Germline V gene sequence: CDR1 MNHNS, CDR2 SASEGT. V was pared by 5 bases and J by 4 bases, with 11 bases between. CDR3 size: 13 residues. Written as DNA, the CDR3 is TGTGCCAGCAGTCCCCGGGGGGCCTATGGCTACACCTTC. This encodes CASSPRGAYGYTF.

This clonotype was observed a few times. The chain is built from TRBV12-3 or TRBV12-4 and TRBJ2-2, with TRBD1 identical over 7 bases. CDR3 length equals 15 residues. V lost 6 bases, J lost 2 bases, and 6 bases stayed unmatched. CDR3 sequence (DNA): TGTGCCAGCAGGATAGACAGGGTTAACACCGGGGAGCTGTTTTTT. Protein product: CASRIDRVNTGELFF.

The table lists this clonotype with a few counts. V and J are TRBV12-3 or TRBV12-4 and TRBJ2-5; D gene unclear. The CDR3 runs to 14 residues. V was shortened by 0 bases and J by 0 bases, with 5 bases between the two germline ends. DNA for the CDR3: TGTGCCAGCAGTTTAGCTGCTCACCAAGAGACCCAGTACTTC. Its translation is CASSLAAHQETQYF.

The chain is built from TRBV30 and TRBJ2-1; 7 bases line up with TRBD2. Trimming removed 3 bases from V and 7 bases from J; junction bases left unmatched: 6. Germline V lookup: CDR1 GTSNPN, CDR2 SVGIG (reference sequence). The CDR3 has 13 amino acids. The CDR3 loop is CAWSERRGNEQFF. The CDR3 bases are TGTGCCTGGAGCGAGAGGCGGGGGAATGAGCAGTTCTTC.

The J gene is TRBJ2-1, the V gene TRBV6-5, with 10 positions matching TRBD2. The germline V gene encodes CDR1 MNHEY and CDR2 SVGAGI. V lost 2 bases to trimming and J lost 8 bases; unmatched junction nucleotides: 15. There are 18 residues in the CDR3. The CDR3, as DNA: TGTGCCAGCAGTTACGCTGACCCGCTAGCGGGGGTAATCTATGAGCAGTTCTTC. This sequence encodes CASSYADPLAGVIYEQFF.

The V gene is TRBV10-3, the J gene TRBJ2-2, with 7 bases aligning to TRBD1. The V gene end was trimmed by 3 bases and the J gene end by 0 bases; junction bases not matched to a gene: 4. The CDR3 covers 16 residues. Germline V CDR1 and CDR2: ENHRY, SYGVKD. The CDR3 sequence is CAISEKGQSNTGELFF. Written as DNA, the CDR3 is TGTGCCATCAGTGAAAAGGGACAGTCGAACACCGGGGAGCTGTTTTTT.

With regard to this clonotype: It may be a read error: a sequence one base away is much more abundant. V is TRBV6-2 or TRBV6-3 and J is TRBJ2-7; D is uncertain. V was shortened by 2 bases and J by 2 bases, with 4 bases between the two germline ends. Germline values: CDR1 MNHEY, CDR2 SVGEGT. This CDR3 is built from 12 residues. DNA of the CDR3: TGTGCCAGCAGTTACCCCCCCTACGAGCAGTACTTC. Translating it yields CASSYPPYEQYF.

This clonotype was detected only a few times. The chain employs TRBV14 and TRBJ1-1; TRBD1 is a possible D gene (6 bases). The CDR3 runs 15 residues. With 0 bases removed from V and 4 bases from J, the gap between germline ends came to 12 bases. Germline CDR1 and CDR2: SGHDN and FVKESK. The CDR3 bases are TGTGCCAGCAGCCAAGATCGGGGGGCGTTCACTGAAGCTTTCTTT. Protein: CASSQDRGAFTEAFF.

The chain is built from TRBV20-1 and TRBJ2-5, with D maybe TRBD2 (6 bases). Trimming stripped 0 bases from V and 4 bases from J, with 12 bases between. This CDR3 spans 14 amino acids. The germline V gene encodes CDR1 DFQATT and CDR2 SNEGSKA (reference sequence). CDR3 protein: CSARDLRAGETQYF. DNA for the CDR3: TGCAGTGCTAGAGATTTGCGAGCGGGAGAGACCCAGTACTTC.

This clonotype was recorded a few times. The chain is built from TRBV4-2 and TRBJ2-1, with TRBD2 matching over 8 bases. Germline trimming cut 1 base from V and 3 bases from J; bases unmatched to any gene: 8. The CDR3 has 17 amino acids. The germline V gene encodes CDR1 LGHNA and CDR2 YNFKEQ. In DNA, the CDR3 is TGTGCCAGCAGCCAAGTCCATCACGGGGGGGTCTACAATGAGCAGTTCTTC. This encodes CASSQVHHGGVYNEQFF.

The chain couples TRBV13 to TRBJ2-7; D might be TRBD1 (7 bases). Trimming left V 4 bases short and J 4 bases short, with 17 bases between. This CDR3 is 15 amino acids long. Germline assignment: CDR1 PRHDT and CDR2 FYEKMQ (reference sequence). The CDR3 sequence is CASSSDRDLGYEQYF. The CDR3 DNA reads as TGTGCCAGCAGCTCAGACAGGGACTTAGGTTACGAGCAGTACTTC.

V usage is TRBV7-8 and J usage is TRBJ2-6; TRBD2 might be the D (5 bases). CDR3 length: 15 amino acids. The V gene's germline CDR1 is SGHVS and CDR2 FQNEAQ. Trimming removed 5 bases from V and 3 bases from J, with 11 bases in between. The CDR3 nucleotides are TGTGCCAGCAGCCATCGGGGTAATGGGGCCAACGTCCTGACTTTC. The encoded protein is CASSHRGNGANVLTF.

This clonotype has just a few counts. The chain is built from TRBV4-1 and TRBJ1-2; D remains ambiguous. V lost 5 bases and J lost 4, with 11 bases in between. CDR1 is MGHRA and CDR2 is YSYEKL in the germline V gene. This CDR3 spans 13 amino acids. DNA of the CDR3: TGCGCCAGCAGCGAAGCGTCCAGCTATGGCTACACCTTC. It codes for CASSEASSYGYTF.